This T cell receptor beta chain comes out of a study of OX40 agonist ivuxolimab in advanced cancers. Study-wide context: Patients' therapy was ivuxolimab, an antibody that acts as an agonist of OX40 (CD134). Earlier anti-PD-1, anti-PD-L1 or anti-CTLA-4 therapy was permitted; about 44% had received some. Study-wide points: Near-lowest levels of clonal expansion characterized partial responders at 0.1-3.0 mg/kg. Some nonresponders likewise displayed low normalized T-cell clonal expansion.

Some clones are missing from TCRdb's copy, which holds only in-frame ones; the method was immunoSEQ multiplex PCR. The sample records tens of thousands of clones, around 85% being singletons. Points on this clone: The antigen is not known.

Germline CDR1 is SNHLY and CDR2 is FYNNEI. The J segment lost 3 bases and the V segment lost 6 bases, leaving 13 bases of the junction unmatched. CDR3 length: 16 residues. The sequence derives from an adult with an advanced solid tumor such as melanoma, head and neck, liver or kidney cancer. The material sequenced was CD4+ or CD8+ T cells sorted from blood, taken in a trial of the OX40 agonist ivuxolimab. This chain uses TRBV2 with TRBJ1-1; 7 bases line up with TRBD1. CDR3 in amino acids: CASSPNRWQGDTEAFF. The CDR3 DNA follows: TGTGCCAGCAGCCCCAACCGGTGGCAGGGGGACACTGAAGCTTTCTTT.